This entry concerns a single T cell receptor beta chain. Antigen unknown. MiXCR, applied by TCRdb to the 5' RACE reads, yields one record per CDR3 protein. This sample has approximately 670,000 distinct CDR3 sequences, with 6% to 6.5% found just once. The sample is drawn from a study of identical twins. Study-level results: With monozygotic twins, out-of-frame TCR alpha sharing exceeded what models estimated. Fewer insertions marked abundant cord blood beta clonotypes; young adult naive trended weakly, memory not at all. Twin pairs had excess sharing that was weaker in beta out-of-frame sequences.

Every donor was a healthy Caucasian. The CDR3 is 14 amino acids. Germline V gives CDR1 SGHAT, CDR2 FQNNGV. Trimming shortened V by 5 bases and J by 0 bases, and 8 bases separated the two germline ends. The receptor comes from a man between 18 and 29 years old in good health. The genes are TRBV11-2 and TRBJ1-5; D unclear. Sequencing input: naive T cells sorted from blood. This chain's CDR3 is CASSQTYSNQPQHF. For the CDR3, the DNA is TGTGCCAGCAGCCAAACATATAGCAATCAGCCCCAGCATTTT.